This T cell receptor beta chain was recorded in a study of T cell responses to AZD1222 COVID-19 vaccine. Study-wide findings and caveats: Researchers report vaccine-associated CD4 TCRs spanning spike, with dominance at 160-218 and 743-854. Unmutated variant regions reportedly attract nearly half of all spike-specific TCRs.

Libraries were prepared by immunoSEQ multiplex PCR; TCRdb keeps only in-frame clonotypes and omits some of them. This repertoire shows about 160,000 clones, around 93% found once; its top ten account for approximately 2%. A note on this clone: The antigen is undetermined.

This specimen consisted of peripheral blood, obtained on day 0 of AZD1222 vaccination. The clonotype comes from an adult in good health.

CDR3 in DNA: TGTGCCACCACCAGTGGACTAGGTACAGAGACCCAGTACTTC. Protein sequence: CATTSGLGTETQYF. The chain has TRBV15 and TRBJ2-5; 7 bases fit TRBD2. CDR1 and CDR2 (germline): LNHNV, YYDKDF (reference sequence). V lost 7 bases, J lost 4 bases, and 9 bases stayed unmatched. The CDR3 spans 14 residues.